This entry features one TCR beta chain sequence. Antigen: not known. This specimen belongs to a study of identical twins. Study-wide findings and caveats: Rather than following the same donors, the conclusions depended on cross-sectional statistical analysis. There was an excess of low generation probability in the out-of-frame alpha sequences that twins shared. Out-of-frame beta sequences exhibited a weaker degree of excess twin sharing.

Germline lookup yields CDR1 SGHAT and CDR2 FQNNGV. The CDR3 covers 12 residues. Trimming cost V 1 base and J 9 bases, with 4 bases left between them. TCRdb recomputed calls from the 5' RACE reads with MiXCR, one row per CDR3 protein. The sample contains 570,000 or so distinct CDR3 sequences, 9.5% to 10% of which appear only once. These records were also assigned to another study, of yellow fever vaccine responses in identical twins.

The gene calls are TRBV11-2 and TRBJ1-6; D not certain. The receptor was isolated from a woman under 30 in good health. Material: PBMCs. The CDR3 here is CASSLAISPLHF. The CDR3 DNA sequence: TGTGCCAGCAGCTTAGCGATTTCACCCCTCCACTTT.